This passage covers 12 T cell receptor beta chains from one sample sequenced in a study of shared clonotypes between healthy human individuals. Using immunoSEQ multiplex PCR, the repertoire was profiled, and TCRdb retains in-frame clones only, with some absent. The sample includes roughly 700,000 clones, around 74% of them seen just once. Input material: memory CD4+ T cells sorted from blood. As for subset: CD45RA-negative fraction. Receptor source: a woman aged 25 to 39 in good health.

The chain employs TRBV7-2 and TRBJ1-3; 7 bases match TRBD1. The length of the CDR3 is 14 residues. Trimming took 5 bases from V and 5 from J; bases not matched to a gene: 6. CDR1 SGHTA and CDR2 FQGNSA come from the germline V gene. The CDR3: CASSPTGQRNTIYF. CDR3 coding DNA: TGTGCCAGCAGCCCAACGGGACAGCGAAACACCATATATTTT.

This clone was found a few times. Different DNA sequences within this sample yield the same CDR3. J is TRBJ2-1 and V is TRBV7-2; D call uncertain. There are 14 residues in the CDR3. Germline V gene lookup returns CDR1 SGHTA and CDR2 FQGNSA. Trimming removed 3 bases at V and 0 bases at J, with 6 bases between. The CDR3: CASSLDSSYNEQFF. The CDR3 DNA reads TGTGCCAGCAGCTTGGATAGCTCCTACAATGAGCAGTTCTTC.

The V call is TRBV7-8, the J call TRBJ2-3, with a possible D match to TRBD2 (5 bases). The CDR3 length is 14 residues. Trimming shortened V by 5 bases and J by 10 bases, and 19 bases separated the two germline ends. CDR1 is SGHVS, CDR2 FQNEAQ, per germline. CDR3 region: CASSPEGSVLSQYF. In DNA form, the CDR3 reads TGTGCCAGCAGCCCCGAGGGATCCGTACTATCGCAGTATTTT.

This chain joins TRBV6-6 and TRBJ1-5; D ambiguous. The CDR3 has 13 residues. Trimming cost V 2 bases and J 4 bases, with 6 bases left between them. Germline values: CDR1 MNHNY, CDR2 SVGAGI (reference sequence). Here the CDR3 reads CASSYGQNQPQHF. The CDR3 DNA sequence: TGTGCCAGCAGTTACGGGCAGAATCAGCCCCAGCATTTT.

The rearrangement links TRBV10-3 to TRBJ2-7; 8 bases are shared with TRBD2. The CDR3 has 13 amino acids. Germline CDR1 and CDR2: ENHRY and SYGVKD. After removal of 11 bases from V and 0 bases from J, the junction contained 6 bases not matched to a gene. The CDR3 loop is CAVTSGSSYEQYF. For the CDR3, the DNA is TGTGCCGTCACTAGCGGAAGCTCCTACGAGCAGTACTTC.

The chain recombines TRBV6-1 with TRBJ2-1, with 7 bases identical to TRBD1. V lost 6 bases and J lost 8; bases outside the gene matches: 10. Germline lookup yields CDR1 MNHNS and CDR2 SASEGT. The CDR3 has 14 amino acids. In DNA form, the CDR3 reads TGTGCCAGCAGAACCGGGACAGAAAGCGATGAGCAGTTCTTC. It codes for CASRTGTESDEQFF.

The rearrangement uses TRBV2 and TRBJ2-2, with no clear D. Germline-derived CDR1 and CDR2 are SNHLY and FYNNEI. The CDR3 loop spans 12 amino acids. Trimming removed 0 bases from V and 4 bases from J, with 0 bases in between. CDR3 sequence (DNA): TGTGCCAGCAGTGAAGCCACCGGGGAGCTGTTTTTT. This codes for CASSEATGELFF.

The V and J genes are TRBV6-1 and TRBJ2-7; D possibly matches TRBD1 or TRBD2 (5 bases each). V was cut by 8 bases and J by 2 bases, with 19 bases left in between. The germline V gene has CDR1 MNHNS and CDR2 SASEGT. CDR3 length equals 15 residues. As DNA, the CDR3 is TGTGCCAGCCCCCCTACCGGGACGGAGCCCTACGAGCAGTACTTC. Protein: CASPPTGTEPYEQYF.

In this sample, this clone turned up once. The genes are TRBV5-1 and TRBJ2-2; D tentatively fits TRBD1 or TRBD2 (5 bases each). The CDR3 is 17 amino acids. The V end was cut by 1 base, the J end by 5 bases, with 18 bases between. The germline CDR1 and CDR2 sequences are SGHRS and YFSETQ. This CDR3 is CASSLHTGTRDTGELFF. In nucleotides, the CDR3 is TGCGCCAGCAGCTTGCACACCGGGACCCGGGATACCGGGGAGCTGTTTTTT.

The J gene is TRBJ2-7, the V gene TRBV28; 10 bases match TRBD2. The CDR3 is 15 residues long. Germline CDR1 reads MDHEN; CDR2 reads SYDVKM. V was pared by 3 bases and J by 4 bases, with 6 bases of the junction left unmatched. The CDR3 spells CASSLSLAGRYEQYF. CDR3 nucleotide sequence: TGTGCCAGCAGTTTGTCACTAGCGGGACGGTACGAGCAGTACTTC.

The chain carries TRBV5-1 and TRBJ2-7; TRBD2 matches at 7 bases. The CDR3 runs 18 residues. The germline CDR1 and CDR2 sequences are SGHRS and YFSETQ. V shed 4 bases and J 1 base; nucleotides not matched to a gene: 17. The CDR3 sequence is CASSPRMRGTNPSYEQYF. CDR3 sequence (DNA): TGCGCCAGCAGCCCACGCATGCGGGGGACTAACCCTTCCTACGAGCAGTACTTC.

The table lists this clone with a few counts. The chain recombines TRBV7-9 with TRBJ2-1; 8 bases align to TRBD2. CDR3 length: 15 amino acids. In germline, CDR1 is SEHNR, CDR2 FQNEAQ (reference sequence). Trimming cost V 5 bases and J 14 bases; bases outside gene matches: 17. Here the CDR3 reads CASSPGGRKASREFF. The CDR3 DNA reads as TGTGCCAGCAGCCCGGGGGGGCGGAAGGCCTCTAGGGAGTTCTTC.